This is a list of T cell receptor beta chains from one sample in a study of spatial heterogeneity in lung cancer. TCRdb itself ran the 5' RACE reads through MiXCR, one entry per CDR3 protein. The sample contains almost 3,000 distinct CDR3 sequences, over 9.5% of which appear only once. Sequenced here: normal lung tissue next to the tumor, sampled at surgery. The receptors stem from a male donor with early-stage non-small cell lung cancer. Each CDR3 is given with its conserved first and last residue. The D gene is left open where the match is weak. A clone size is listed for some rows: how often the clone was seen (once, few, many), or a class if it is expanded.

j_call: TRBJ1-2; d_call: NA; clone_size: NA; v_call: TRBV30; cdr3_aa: CAWSYATNYGYTF; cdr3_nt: TGTGCCTGGAGTTATGCGACCAACTATGGCTACACCTTC
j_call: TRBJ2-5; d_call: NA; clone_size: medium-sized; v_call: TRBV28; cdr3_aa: CASSLYGGETQYF; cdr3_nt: TGTGCCAGCAGTTTATACGGGGGAGAGACCCAGTACTTC
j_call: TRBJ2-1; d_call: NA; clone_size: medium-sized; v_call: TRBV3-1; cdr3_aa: CASSQGFNEQFF; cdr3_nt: TGTGCCAGCAGCCAAGGTTTTAATGAGCAGTTCTTC
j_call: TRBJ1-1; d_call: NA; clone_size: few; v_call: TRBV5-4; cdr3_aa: CASSPETEPNTEAFF; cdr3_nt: TGTGCCAGCAGCCCAGAGACAGAGCCGAACACTGAAGCTTTCTTT
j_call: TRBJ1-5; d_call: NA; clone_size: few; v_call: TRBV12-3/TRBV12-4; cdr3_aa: CASSLGNPQVGPQHF; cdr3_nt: TGTGCCAGCAGTTTGGGGAACCCCCAGGTTGGGCCCCAGCATTTT
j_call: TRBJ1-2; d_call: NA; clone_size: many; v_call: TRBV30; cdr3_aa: CAWGRSSQLGYTF; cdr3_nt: TGTGCCTGGGGCAGGTCCAGCCAACTCGGCTACACCTTC
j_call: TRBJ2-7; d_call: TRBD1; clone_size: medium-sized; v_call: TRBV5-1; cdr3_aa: CASSLGQGYLIEQYF; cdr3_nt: TGCGCCAGCAGCTTGGGACAGGGGTATCTCATCGAGCAGTACTTC
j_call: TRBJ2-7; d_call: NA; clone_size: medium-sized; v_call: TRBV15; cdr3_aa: CATSDGTNHYEQYF; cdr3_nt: TGTGCCACCAGCGACGGGACGAATCACTACGAGCAGTACTTC
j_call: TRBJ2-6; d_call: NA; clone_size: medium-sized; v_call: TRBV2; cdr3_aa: CASSSQGYSGANVLTF; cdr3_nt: TGTGCCAGCAGTTCACAGGGTTACTCTGGGGCCAACGTCCTGACTTTC
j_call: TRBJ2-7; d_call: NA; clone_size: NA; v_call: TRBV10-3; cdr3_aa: CAIEGSGPYEQYF; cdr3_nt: TGTGCCATCGAAGGATCAGGCCCCTACGAGCAGTACTTC
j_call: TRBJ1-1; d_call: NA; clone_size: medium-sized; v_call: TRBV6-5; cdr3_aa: CASRARGGTEAFF; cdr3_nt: TGTGCCAGCAGGGCCCGGGGTGGCACTGAAGCTTTCTTT
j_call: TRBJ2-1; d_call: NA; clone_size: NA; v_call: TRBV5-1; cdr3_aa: CASSFGTSSYNEQFF; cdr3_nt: TGCGCCAGCAGCTTTGGTACTAGCTCCTACAATGAGCAGTTCTTC
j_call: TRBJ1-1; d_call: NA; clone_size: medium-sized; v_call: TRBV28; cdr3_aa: CASSYPGNTEAFF; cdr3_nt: TGTGCCAGCAGCTATCCGGGGAACACTGAAGCTTTCTTT
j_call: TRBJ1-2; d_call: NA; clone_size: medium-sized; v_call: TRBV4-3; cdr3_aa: CASSQEPGSGYTF; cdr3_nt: TGCGCCAGCAGCCAAGAACCCGGGAGTGGCTACACCTTC
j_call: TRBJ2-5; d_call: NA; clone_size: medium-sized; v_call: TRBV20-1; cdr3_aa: CSAPRGETQYF; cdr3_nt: TGCAGTGCTCCCCGAGGGGAGACCCAGTACTTC
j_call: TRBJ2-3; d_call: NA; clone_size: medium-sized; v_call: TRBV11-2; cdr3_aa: CASSPPGTDTQYF; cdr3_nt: TGTGCCAGCAGCCCACCCGGCACAGATACGCAGTATTTT
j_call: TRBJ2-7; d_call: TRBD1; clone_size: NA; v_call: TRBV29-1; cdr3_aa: CSAGNGGTGMDEQYF; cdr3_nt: TGCAGCGCTGGGAACGGGGGGACAGGGATGGACGAGCAGTACTTC
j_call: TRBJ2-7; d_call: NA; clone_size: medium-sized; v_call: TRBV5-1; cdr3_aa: CASSLADAYEQYF; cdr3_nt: TGCGCCAGCAGCTTGGCGGACGCCTACGAGCAGTACTTC
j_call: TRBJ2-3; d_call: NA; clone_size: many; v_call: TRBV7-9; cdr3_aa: CASSPRLGSTDTQYF; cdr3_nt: TGTGCCAGCAGCCCACGACTAGGTAGCACAGATACGCAGTATTTT
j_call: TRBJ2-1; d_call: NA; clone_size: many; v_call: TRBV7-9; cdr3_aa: CASSPSGQGLGGEQFF; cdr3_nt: TGTGCCAGCAGCCCCTCAGGGCAGGGCCTCGGCGGTGAGCAGTTCTTC
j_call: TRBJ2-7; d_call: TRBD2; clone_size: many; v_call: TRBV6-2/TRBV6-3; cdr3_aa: CATGGTNSYEQYF; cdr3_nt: TGTGCCACGGGAGGGACTAACTCCTACGAGCAGTACTTC
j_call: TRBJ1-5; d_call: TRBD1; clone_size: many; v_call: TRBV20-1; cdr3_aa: CSASGDRANNQPQHF; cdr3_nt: TGCAGTGCTAGCGGGGACAGGGCGAACAATCAGCCCCAGCATTTT
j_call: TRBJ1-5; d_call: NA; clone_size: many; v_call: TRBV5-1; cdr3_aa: CASSLVGGSNQPQHF; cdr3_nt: TGCGCCAGCAGCTTGGTGGGCGGTAGCAATCAGCCCCAGCATTTT
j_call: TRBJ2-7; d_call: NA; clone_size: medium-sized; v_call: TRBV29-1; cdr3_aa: CSVELGDSYEQYF; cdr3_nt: TGCAGCGTTGAATTGGGAGACTCCTACGAGCAGTACTTC
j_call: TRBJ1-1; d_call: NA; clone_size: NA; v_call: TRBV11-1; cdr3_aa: CASSLVTENTEAFF; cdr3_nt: TGTGCCAGCAGCTTAGTTACAGAGAACACTGAAGCTTTCTTT
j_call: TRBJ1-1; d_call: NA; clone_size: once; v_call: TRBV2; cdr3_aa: CASSEAQFTVEAFF; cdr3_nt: TGTGCCAGCAGTGAAGCGCAGTTTACAGTTGAAGCTTTCTTT
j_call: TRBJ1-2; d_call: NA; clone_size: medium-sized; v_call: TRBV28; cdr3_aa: CASRRQAGYGYTF; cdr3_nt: TGTGCCAGCAGACGACAGGCTGGTTATGGCTACACCTTC
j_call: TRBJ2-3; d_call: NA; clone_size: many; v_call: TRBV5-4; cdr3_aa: CASSFGSDTQYF; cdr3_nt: TGTGCCAGCAGCTTCGGGAGTGATACGCAGTATTTT